Reported below is one TCR beta chain. Its antigen is as yet unknown. Germline V CDR1 and CDR2: SNHLY, FYNNEI. The CDR3 is made up of 14 amino acids. Trimming cost V 3 bases and J 2 bases, with 10 bases left between them. Only in-frame clones appear in the TCRdb table, and some are missing; sequencing was by immunoSEQ multiplex PCR. The sample records about 50,000 clones, roughly 81% being singletons. These data are taken from a study of radiotherapy plus CTLA-4 blockade in lung cancer. Study overall: Disease control was seen in 25% to 40% of patients, objective responses in more than 15%.

General observations from the study: Interferon-beta and early blood T cell clone dynamics reportedly predicted response best. Researchers report tumor-derived TCR clones expanding in blood after radiotherapy plus ipilimumab.

This sample comprised peripheral blood, obtained from a patient treated with radiotherapy plus ipilimumab. The source of this sequence is a human donor with non-small cell lung cancer whose response to radiotherapy plus ipilimumab could not be evaluated. The chain uses TRBV2 and TRBJ2-5; D is possibly TRBD2 (6 bases). The CDR3 sequence: CASSDRGRQETQYF. The CDR3 DNA follows: TGTGCCAGCAGTGATCGGGGGAGACAAGAGACCCAGTACTTC.